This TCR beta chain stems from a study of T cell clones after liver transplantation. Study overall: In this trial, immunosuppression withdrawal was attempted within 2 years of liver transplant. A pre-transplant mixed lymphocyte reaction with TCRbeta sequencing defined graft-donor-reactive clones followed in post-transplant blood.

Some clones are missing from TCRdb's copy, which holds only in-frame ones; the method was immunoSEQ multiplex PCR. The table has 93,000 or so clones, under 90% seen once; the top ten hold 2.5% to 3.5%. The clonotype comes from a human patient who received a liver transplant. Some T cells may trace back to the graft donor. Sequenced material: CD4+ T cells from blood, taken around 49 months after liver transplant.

DNA of the CDR3: TGCGCCAGCAGCTTTGGAGGTACTAATGAAAAACTGTTTTTT. Translating gives CASSFGGTNEKLFF. The V gene is TRBV5-1, the J gene TRBJ1-4, with D unresolved. CDR1 and CDR2 (germline): SGHRS, YFSETQ. The CDR3 spans 14 residues. The V end lost 2 bases, the J end lost 2 bases, and 7 bases lay between the germline ends.